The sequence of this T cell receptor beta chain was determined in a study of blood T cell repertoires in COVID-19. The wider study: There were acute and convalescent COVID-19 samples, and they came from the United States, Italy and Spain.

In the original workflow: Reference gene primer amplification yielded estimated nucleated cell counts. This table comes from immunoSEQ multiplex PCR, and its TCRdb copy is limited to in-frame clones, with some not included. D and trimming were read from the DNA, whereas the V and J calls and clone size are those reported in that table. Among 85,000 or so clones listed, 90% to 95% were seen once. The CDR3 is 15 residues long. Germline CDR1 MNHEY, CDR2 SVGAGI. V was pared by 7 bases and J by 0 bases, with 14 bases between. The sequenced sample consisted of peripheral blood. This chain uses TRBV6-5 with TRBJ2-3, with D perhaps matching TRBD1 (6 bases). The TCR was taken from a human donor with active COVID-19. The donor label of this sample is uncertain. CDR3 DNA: TGTGCCAGCACCCCCCGAACAGGGAGCACAGATACGCAGTATTTT. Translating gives CASTPRTGSTDTQYF.